This T cell receptor beta chain derives from a study of T cells after yellow fever vaccination. Overall study context: Preparing low-cell-number fractions relied on SMART-Seq v4 Ultra Low Input.

Findings and caveats of the study: The booster saw the reappearance of most primary-vaccination clones (around 96% CD4, about 90% CD8). CD4 and CD8 compartments shared a small share of clonotypes.

This CDR3 is 14 amino acids long. CDR1 is DFQATT and CDR2 is SNEGSKA in the germline V gene (reference sequence). The ends were cut back, 3 bases at V and 8 bases at J, with 14 bases in the middle. This clonotype has only a few counts. Antigen: not known. They built TCR cDNA with 5'RACE template switching, a step that put in a universal primer site and UMIs. One entry per CDR3 protein, called by TCRdb with MiXCR from the 5' RACE reads. The sample lists 250,000 to 400,000 distinct CDR3 sequences, over 3.5% occurring once. This sequence was found in a man between 18 and 35 years old who received the YFV17D yellow fever vaccine. J is TRBJ1-6 and V is TRBV20-1, with a weak D call TRBD1 (5 bases). The sequenced sample was PBMCs, obtained 5 days after the yellow fever booster vaccination. For the CDR3, the DNA is TGCAGTGCTAGGGGGGACGGGGGTCATTCACCCCTCCACTTT. This sequence encodes CSARGDGGHSPLHF.